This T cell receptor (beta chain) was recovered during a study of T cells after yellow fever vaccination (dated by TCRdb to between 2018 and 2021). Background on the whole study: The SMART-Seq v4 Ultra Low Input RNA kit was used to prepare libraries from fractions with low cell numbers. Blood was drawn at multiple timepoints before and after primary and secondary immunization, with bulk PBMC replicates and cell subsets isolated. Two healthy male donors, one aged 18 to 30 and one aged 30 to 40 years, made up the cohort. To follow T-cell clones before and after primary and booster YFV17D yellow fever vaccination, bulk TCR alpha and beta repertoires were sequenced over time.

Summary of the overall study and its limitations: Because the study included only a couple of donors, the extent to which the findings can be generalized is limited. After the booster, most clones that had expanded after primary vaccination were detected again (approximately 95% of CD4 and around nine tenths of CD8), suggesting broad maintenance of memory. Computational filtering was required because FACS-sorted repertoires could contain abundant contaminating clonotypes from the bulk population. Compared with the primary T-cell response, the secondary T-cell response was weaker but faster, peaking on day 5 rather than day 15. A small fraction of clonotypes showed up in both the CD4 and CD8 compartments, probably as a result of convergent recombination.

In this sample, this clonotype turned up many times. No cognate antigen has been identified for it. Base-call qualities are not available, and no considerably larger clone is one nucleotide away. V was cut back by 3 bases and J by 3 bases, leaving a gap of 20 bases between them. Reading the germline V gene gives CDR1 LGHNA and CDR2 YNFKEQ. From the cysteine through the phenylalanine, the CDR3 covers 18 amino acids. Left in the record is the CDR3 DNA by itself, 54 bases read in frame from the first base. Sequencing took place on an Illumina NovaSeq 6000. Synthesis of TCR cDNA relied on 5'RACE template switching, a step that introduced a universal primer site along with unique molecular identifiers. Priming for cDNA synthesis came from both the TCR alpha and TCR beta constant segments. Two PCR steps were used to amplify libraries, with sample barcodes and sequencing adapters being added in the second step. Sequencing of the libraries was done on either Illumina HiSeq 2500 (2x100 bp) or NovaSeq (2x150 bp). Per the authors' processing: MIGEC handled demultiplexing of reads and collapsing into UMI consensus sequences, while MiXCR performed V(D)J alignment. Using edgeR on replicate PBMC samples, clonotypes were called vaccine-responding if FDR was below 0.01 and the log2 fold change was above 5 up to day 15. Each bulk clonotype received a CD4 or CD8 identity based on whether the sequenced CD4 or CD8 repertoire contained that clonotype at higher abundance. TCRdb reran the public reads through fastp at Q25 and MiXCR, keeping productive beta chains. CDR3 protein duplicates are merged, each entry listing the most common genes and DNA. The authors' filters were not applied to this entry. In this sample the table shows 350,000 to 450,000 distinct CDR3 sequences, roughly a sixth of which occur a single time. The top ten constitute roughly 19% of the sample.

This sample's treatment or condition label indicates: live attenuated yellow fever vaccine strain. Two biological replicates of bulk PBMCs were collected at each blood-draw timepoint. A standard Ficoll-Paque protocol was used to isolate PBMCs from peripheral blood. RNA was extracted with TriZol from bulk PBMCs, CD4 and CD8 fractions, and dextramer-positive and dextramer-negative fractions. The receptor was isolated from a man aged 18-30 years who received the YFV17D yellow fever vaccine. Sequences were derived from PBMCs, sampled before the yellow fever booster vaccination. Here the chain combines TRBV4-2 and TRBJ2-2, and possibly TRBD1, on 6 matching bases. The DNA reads TGTGCCAGCAGCCACCAACTTACAGGGTTTTGGGACACCGGGGAGCTGTTTTTT. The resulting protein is CASSHQLTGFWDTGELFF.